A selection of T cell receptor beta chains follows, all from one sample in a study of sequential checkpoint blockade in melanoma. The repertoire was sequenced with immunoSEQ multiplex PCR; TCRdb's copy has only in-frame clones and lacks some. The sample holds about 20,000 clones, 26% seen once. Material: tumor tissue (inferred from file names), obtained from a patient given nivolumab and ipilimumab in sequence. The receptors here all came from a human donor with melanoma. CDR3s include the opening cysteine and the closing phenylalanine or tryptophan. The D gene is left open where the match is weak. The listing skips clone size in some rows; elsewhere it reads once, few, many or a size class.

V: TRBV6-8; size: -; D: -; J: TRBJ1-1; CDR3: CASSAQGTEAFF; DNA: TGTGCCAGCAGTGCCCAGGGTACTGAAGCTTTCTTT
V: TRBV6-8; size: medium-sized; D: -; J: TRBJ2-6; CDR3: CATRTDSGANVLTF; DNA: TGTGCCACCAGAACGGATTCTGGGGCCAACGTCCTGACTTTC
V: TRBV9; size: few; D: -; J: TRBJ1-5; CDR3: CASNWGAGQPQHF; DNA: TGTGCCAGCAACTGGGGGGCGGGACAGCCCCAGCATTTT
V: TRBV19; size: few; D: -; J: TRBJ1-1; CDR3: CASSMRVEAFF; DNA: TGTGCCAGTAGTATGAGGGTTGAAGCTTTCTTT
V: TRBV11-3; size: few; D: -; J: TRBJ1-5; CDR3: CASSLGMYSNQPQHF; DNA: TGTGCCAGCAGCTTGGGGATGTATAGCAATCAGCCCCAGCATTTT
V: TRBV11-3; size: few; D: TRBD2; J: TRBJ2-5; CDR3: CASSPPWETSGIFGETQYF; DNA: TGTGCCAGCAGCCCACCTTGGGAGACTAGCGGGATTTTCGGGGAGACCCAGTACTTC
V: TRBV30; size: -; D: -; J: TRBJ1-1; CDR3: CAWDKLRNTEAFF; DNA: TGTGCCTGGGATAAGCTACGAAACACTGAAGCTTTCTTT
V: TRBV9; size: few; D: -; J: TRBJ1-6; CDR3: CASCQTNSPLHF; DNA: TGTGCCAGCTGCCAGACAAATTCACCCCTCCACTTT
V: TRBV19; size: -; D: TRBD2; J: TRBJ2-1; CDR3: CASSMTSGGAYEQFF; DNA: TGTGCCAGTAGTATGACTAGCGGGGGGGCGTATGAGCAGTTCTTC
V: TRBV18; size: -; D: -; J: TRBJ1-1; CDR3: CASSALTRYTQEEEAFF; DNA: TGTGCCAGCTCTGCCCTTACGAGGTATACACAAGAAGAAGAAGCTTTCTTT
V: TRBV6-8; size: -; D: TRBD2; J: TRBJ2-7; CDR3: CASNLGLAGVSEQYF; DNA: TGTGCCAGCAACCTGGGACTAGCGGGAGTAAGCGAGCAGTACTTC
V: TRBV14; size: -; D: TRBD1; J: TRBJ2-5; CDR3: CASSLDRGRGLGQETQYF; DNA: TGTGCCAGCAGCCTAGACAGGGGAAGAGGACTGGGCCAAGAGACCCAGTACTTC
V: TRBV6-8; size: -; D: -; J: TRBJ1-2; CDR3: CASFGAGPANYGYTF; DNA: TGTGCCAGCTTCGGGGCGGGTCCGGCTAACTATGGCTACACCTTC
V: TRBV18; size: -; D: -; J: TRBJ2-2; CDR3: CASWRQLPAANTGELFF; DNA: TGTGCCAGCTGGAGACAGTTGCCCGCGGCGAACACCGGGGAGCTGTTTTTT
V: TRBV28; size: -; D: TRBD1; J: TRBJ2-5; CDR3: CASGSGGQGLGSYF; DNA: TGTGCCAGCGGGTCTGGGGGACAGGGGTTAGGATCTTACTTC
V: TRBV6-8; size: -; D: -; J: TRBJ2-3; CDR3: CASSVINTDTQYF; DNA: TGTGCCAGCAGTGTAATTAACACAGATACGCAGTATTTT
V: TRBV19; size: once; D: -; J: TRBJ1-1; CDR3: CASSIASVNTEAFF; DNA: TGTGCCAGTAGTATAGCCTCAGTGAACACTGAAGCTTTCTTT
V: TRBV19; size: -; D: TRBD2; J: TRBJ2-2; CDR3: CASSIRTSGGANRRELFF; DNA: TGTGCCAGTAGTATCAGGACTAGCGGGGGGGCCAATAGGAGGGAGCTGTTTTTT
V: TRBV7-1; size: -; D: TRBD2; J: TRBJ2-1; CDR3: CASSMGLAGIHNEQFF; DNA: TGTGCCAGCAGCATGGGACTAGCGGGGATTCACAATGAGCAGTTCTTC
V: TRBV7-1; size: -; D: -; J: TRBJ2-2; CDR3: CASSARETGELFF; DNA: TGTGCCAGCAGCGCCAGGGAAACCGGGGAGCTGTTTTTT
V: TRBV5-1; size: -; D: -; J: TRBJ2-5; CDR3: CASRVQTGDEKETQYF; DNA: TGCGCCAGCAGAGTCCAAACCGGGGACGAAAAAGAGACCCAGTACTTC
V: TRBV6-8; size: few; D: -; J: TRBJ1-5; CDR3: CASSSRGGNQPQHF; DNA: TGTGCCAGCAGCAGTAGGGGTGGCAATCAGCCCCAGCATTTT
V: TRBV6-8; size: medium-sized; D: -; J: TRBJ1-1; CDR3: CASSEGRLNTEAFF; DNA: TGTGCCAGCAGCGAGGGCCGGTTGAACACTGAAGCTTTCTTT
V: TRBV6-8; size: few; D: -; J: TRBJ2-3; CDR3: CASRTAPGDTQYF; DNA: TGTGCCAGCAGAACTGCCCCCGGAGATACGCAGTATTTT
V: TRBV6-8; size: few; D: -; J: TRBJ1-1; CDR3: CASSPDSAEAFF; DNA: TGTGCCAGCAGCCCGGACAGCGCTGAAGCTTTCTTT
V: TRBV6-8; size: few; D: TRBD1; J: TRBJ1-5; CDR3: CASSEGTGGNQPQHF; DNA: TGTGCCAGCAGTGAGGGGACAGGGGGGAATCAGCCCCAGCATTTT
V: TRBV6-8; size: few; D: -; J: TRBJ1-3; CDR3: CASSGSQRGASGNTIYF; DNA: TGTGCCAGCAGTGGTTCACAGAGGGGAGCCTCTGGAAACACCATATATTTT
V: TRBV11-3; size: -; D: -; J: TRBJ2-3; CDR3: CASSPGDSPTDTQYF; DNA: TGTGCCAGCAGTCCCGGGGATTCGCCCACAGATACGCAGTATTTT
V: TRBV19; size: -; D: -; J: TRBJ2-2; CDR3: CASSTGKNTGELFF; DNA: TGTGCCAGTAGTACCGGAAAAAACACCGGGGAGCTGTTTTTT
V: TRBV11-3; size: medium-sized; D: -; J: TRBJ1-1; CDR3: CASSSAQGSDTEAFF; DNA: TGTGCCAGCAGCTCCGCCCAGGGTTCGGACACTGAAGCTTTCTTT
V: TRBV11-3; size: -; D: -; J: TRBJ1-1; CDR3: CASSLVGFHFKGMNTEAFF; DNA: TGTGCCAGCAGCTTAGTAGGTTTCCACTTCAAGGGAATGAACACTGAAGCTTTCTTT
V: TRBV6-8; size: -; D: -; J: TRBJ1-4; CDR3: CASKSGASNEKLFF; DNA: TGTGCCAGTAAGTCGGGGGCCTCAAATGAAAAACTGTTTTTT
V: TRBV11-3; size: -; D: -; J: TRBJ2-2; CDR3: CASSLGLGVGTGELFF; DNA: TGTGCCAGCAGCTTAGGACTTGGGGTCGGGACCGGGGAGCTGTTTTTT
V: TRBV11-3; size: many; D: -; J: TRBJ1-5; CDR3: CASSLGAGAKSQHF; DNA: TGTGCCAGCAGCTTAGGGGCAGGGGCGAAGTCCCAGCATTTT
V: TRBV11-3; size: -; D: TRBD2; J: TRBJ2-7; CDR3: CASIVTSGDSEQYF; DNA: TGTGCCAGCATCGTAACTAGCGGGGATAGCGAGCAGTACTTC
V: TRBV28; size: -; D: TRBD1; J: TRBJ1-1; CDR3: CASSFRRGLQTFF; DNA: TGTGCCAGCAGTTTTAGAAGGGGGCTTCAAACTTTCTTT
V: TRBV19; size: -; D: TRBD1; J: TRBJ1-1; CDR3: CASSIPGGQGKGAFF; DNA: TGTGCCAGTAGTATCCCCGGCGGACAGGGGAAGGGAGCTTTCTTT
V: TRBV5-1; size: -; D: TRBD2; J: TRBJ2-1; CDR3: CASSLAGTSGGPYNEQFF; DNA: TGCGCCAGCAGCTTGGCTGGGACTAGCGGGGGCCCATACAATGAGCAGTTCTTC
V: TRBV6-8; size: -; D: TRBD2; J: TRBJ2-3; CDR3: CASSQSRGGGADTQYF; DNA: TGTGCCAGCAGTCAAAGTAGGGGCGGGGGGGCAGATACGCAGTATTTT
V: TRBV5-1; size: -; D: TRBD2; J: TRBJ2-1; CDR3: CASSTGGLRYAYEQFF; DNA: TGCGCCAGCAGCACGGGGGGTCTAAGGTATGCGTATGAGCAGTTCTTC
V: TRBV5-1; size: -; D: -; J: TRBJ2-5; CDR3: CASSVSMGAGETQYF; DNA: TGCGCCAGCAGTGTCTCGATGGGGGCCGGGGAGACCCAGTACTTC
V: TRBV19; size: -; D: TRBD1; J: TRBJ1-1; CDR3: CASSMRGDREAFF; DNA: TGTGCCAGTAGTATGCGGGGGGACAGAGAAGCTTTCTTT
V: TRBV11-3; size: medium-sized; D: -; J: TRBJ2-1; CDR3: CASSPVGSYNEQFF; DNA: TGTGCCAGCAGCCCCGTGGGGTCCTACAATGAGCAGTTCTTC
V: TRBV10-2; size: -; D: -; J: TRBJ2-3; CDR3: CANYREFTDTQYF; DNA: TGCGCCAACTACAGGGAATTCACAGATACGCAGTATTTT
V: TRBV29-1; size: -; D: TRBD2; J: TRBJ2-5; CDR3: CSVEGDYQETQYF; DNA: TGCAGCGTTGAAGGGGACTATCAAGAGACCCAGTACTTC
V: TRBV14; size: -; D: -; J: TRBJ1-1; CDR3: CASSHDSNTEAFF; DNA: TGTGCCAGCAGCCACGATTCTAACACTGAAGCTTTCTTT